This T cell receptor beta chain was observed in a study of CD8+CD57+ T cells in acquired aplastic anemia. Across the whole study: Sorted CD4+ and CD8+ cell DNA averaged about 3 ug.

CDR1 is DFQATT, CDR2 SNEGSKA, per germline (reference sequence). The CDR3 is 15 amino acids. Sequenced patients had shown CD8+CD57+ cell expansion by flow cytometry. Worth noting for this clonotype: One end of the junction fails to match germline, which may point to a read error.

The TCR beta profiling, which covered VDJ combination and CDR3 sequence, was carried out using genomic DNA as the template. MiXCR was run by TCRdb on the reads, yielding one entry per CDR3 protein. The top ten hold less than 9% of the sample, which has under 250,000 distinct CDR3 sequences, around 46% seen once. This TCR was sampled from a human donor with aplastic anemia. The chain carries TRBV20-1 and TRBJ1-2, with 7 bases that match TRBD1. Sequenced material: sorted CD4+, CD8+, or CD8+CD57+ T cells (not recorded which) from PBMCs. The CDR3 DNA is TGCAGTGCTAGCTTCGGGACAGAACCTCCCTATGGCGACACCTTC. Protein sequence: CSASFGTEPPYGDTF.